What follows are 27 T cell receptor beta chains derived from one specimen sequenced in a study of T cell responses to AZD1222 COVID-19 vaccine. Clones were read by immunoSEQ multiplex PCR, and TCRdb kept only the in-frame ones, dropping some. Of around 100,000 clones listed, 90% are singletons. The starting material was peripheral blood, obtained on day 0 of AZD1222 vaccination. These receptors were collected from an adult in good health.

This clone was seen only once. The chain employs TRBV28 and TRBJ1-2; no reliable D call. There are 13 residues in the CDR3. V lost 3 bases and J lost 5, with 10 bases in between. Germline V gives CDR1 MDHEN, CDR2 SYDVKM. The CDR3 DNA follows: TGTGCCAGCAGTTTTGGGGTGGGATATGGCTACACCTTC. Protein: CASSFGVGYGYTF.

J is TRBJ1-6 and V is TRBV2; possibly TRBD1 for D (5 bases). V dropped 7 bases and J dropped 6 bases, with 19 bases sitting between them. CDR3 length: 16 residues. Germline V gene data show CDR1 as SNHLY and CDR2 as FYNNEI. The CDR3 loop reads CASNGRRPGTNSPLHF. The CDR3 DNA reads as TGTGCCAGCAACGGTCGCCGGCCAGGGACTAATTCACCCCTCCACTTT.

This rearrangement joins TRBV5-1 to TRBJ2-1; D is possibly TRBD1 or TRBD2 (5 bases each). Germline-derived CDR1 and CDR2 are SGHRS and YFSETQ. The CDR3 extends over 14 amino acids. V lost 3 bases, J lost 4 bases, and 11 bases lay in between. The CDR3 DNA reads TGCGCCAGCAGCTCTACGGGACGATACAATGAGCAGTTCTTC. As protein: CASSSTGRYNEQFF.

The chain combines TRBV28 with TRBJ1-1; D may be TRBD1 (6 bases). This CDR3 has 15 amino acids. The germline gives CDR1 MDHEN, CDR2 SYDVKM. V lost 5 bases to trimming and J lost 1 base, with 14 bases between them. The CDR3 sequence: CASSARTERNTEAFF. The CDR3 nucleotides are TGTGCCAGCAGTGCTCGGACAGAAAGGAACACTGAAGCTTTCTTT.

The gene calls are TRBV4-2 and TRBJ1-5; tentatively, D is TRBD1 (5 bases). This CDR3 comprises 15 residues. Between the trimmed V and J ends, which lost 0 bases and 3 bases, there was a span of 9 bases. Germline V CDR1 and CDR2: LGHNA, YNFKEQ. The CDR3 bases are TGTGCCAGCAGCCAAGACGGGGCCTACAATCAGCCCCAGCATTTT. Protein product: CASSQDGAYNQPQHF.

In the case of this clone: Other DNA sequences of this sample code for an identical CDR3. V usage is TRBV24-1 and J usage is TRBJ1-3; D is uncertain. With 2 bases removed from V and 0 bases from J, the gap between germline ends came to 7 bases. This CDR3 comprises 15 residues. Germline CDR1 and CDR2: KGHDR and SFDVKD. The CDR3 sequence is CATSDSRGSGNTIYF. In DNA form, the CDR3 reads TGTGCCACCAGTGATTCGCGGGGCTCTGGAAACACCATATATTTT.

This sequence joins TRBV15 and TRBJ1-5; no reliable D call. The V and J ends lost 11 bases and 0 bases respectively, with 11 bases between them. This CDR3 has 13 amino acids. Germline V gene lookup returns CDR1 LNHNV and CDR2 YYDKDF (reference sequence). The CDR3 sequence: CASRADSNQPQHF. As DNA, the CDR3 is TGTGCCTCTCGTGCGGATAGCAATCAGCCCCAGCATTTT.

The CDR3 DNA sequence: TGCGCCAGCAGCTTGCTCCCCGGCCCCTACGAGCAGTACTTC. Its protein product is CASSLLPGPYEQYF. The chain employs TRBV5-1 and TRBJ2-7; D not certain. The germline V gene has CDR1 SGHRS and CDR2 YFSETQ. The CDR3 has 14 residues. The V gene lost 1 base and the J gene lost 2 bases, with 10 bases spanning the gap.

The DNA for the CDR3 is TGTGCCAGCAGCCGAACAGGGCGACCCTTACATGGCTACACCTTC. It is translated as CASSRTGRPLHGYTF. This rearrangement joins TRBV5-4 to TRBJ1-2, with D maybe TRBD1 (6 bases). The CDR3 has 15 amino acids. Trimming removed 4 bases from V and 6 bases from J, with 19 bases in between. The germline gives CDR1 SGHNT, CDR2 YYREEE (reference sequence).

The gene calls are TRBV5-1 and TRBJ1-3; TRBD1 matches at 7 bases. V lost 2 bases, J lost 6 bases, and 2 bases stayed unmatched. Germline loops: CDR1 SGHRS, CDR2 YFSETQ. This CDR3 region has 13 residues. The CDR3 reads CASSFGTENTIYF. Written as DNA, the CDR3 is TGCGCCAGCAGCTTTGGGACAGAAAACACCATATATTTT. The complete variable domain, with remaining parts taken from reference TRBV5-1 and TRBJ1-3, reads KAGVTQTPRYLIKTRGQQVTLSCSPISGHRSVSWYQQTPGQGLQFLFEYFSETQRNKGNFPGRFSGRQFSNSRSEMNVSTLELGDSALYLCASSFGTENTIYFGEGSWLTVV.

The chain couples TRBV5-1 to TRBJ2-4, with 9 bases identical to TRBD2. This CDR3 comprises 19 residues. The germline gives CDR1 SGHRS, CDR2 YFSETQ. With 4 bases clipped from V and 0 bases from J, the junction kept 14 bases outside the gene matches. As DNA, the CDR3 is TGCGCCAGCAGCCCATCCGGGTCTAGCGGGGACCTAGCCAAAAACATTCAGTACTTC. Its protein product is CASSPSGSSGDLAKNIQYF.

This chain joins TRBV6-5 and TRBJ2-7; D is uncertain. The V gene lost 9 bases and the J gene lost 6 bases, with 18 bases spanning the gap. The germline V gene encodes CDR1 MNHEY and CDR2 SVGAGI. The CDR3 extends over 13 amino acids. The DNA of the CDR3 is TGTGCCAGTGGGGTATTCCGTACCGTCGAGCAGTACTTC. This sequence encodes CASGVFRTVEQYF.

The chain is built from TRBV20-1 and TRBJ1-2; TRBD1 matches 8 bases. Germline V gene lookup returns CDR1 DFQATT and CDR2 SNEGSKA (reference sequence). V trimming: 5 bases; J trimming: 7 bases; junction bases outside the gene matches: 3. CDR3 length: 11 residues. The CDR3 is CSAPQGAGYTF. CDR3 nucleotide sequence: TGCAGTGCTCCGCAGGGGGCTGGCTACACCTTC.

The chain is built from TRBV25-1 and TRBJ2-3; D ambiguous. From germline, CDR1 is MGHDK and CDR2 SYGVNS. The V and J ends lost 3 bases and 4 bases respectively, with 17 bases between them. The CDR3 loop spans 16 amino acids. In DNA, the CDR3 is TGTGCCAGCAGTGAGGGGTCATCTACGGTAGCAGATACGCAGTATTTT. Amino acids: CASSEGSSTVADTQYF.

V usage is TRBV18 and J usage is TRBJ2-6, with a weak D call TRBD2 (6 bases). V lost 5 bases and J lost 1, with 12 bases in between. Germline values: CDR1 KGHSH, CDR2 LQKENI. The CDR3 loop spans 16 amino acids. CDR3 coding DNA: TGTGCCAGCTCATCGGGGGTTTATTCTGGGGCCAACGTCCTGACTTTC. It codes for CASSSGVYSGANVLTF.

The V call is TRBV15, the J call TRBJ1-5; D is perhaps TRBD1 (5 bases). V was pared by 5 bases and J by 1 base, with 12 bases between. The CDR3 covers 15 residues. CDR1 LNHNV and CDR2 YYDKDF come from the germline V gene (reference sequence). CDR3 coding DNA: TGTGCCACCAGCGGGCGAGGGGCGAGCAATCAGCCCCAGCATTTT. It yields the protein CATSGRGASNQPQHF. Based on the CDR3 plus reference TRBV15 and TRBJ1-5, the full variable domain is DAMVIQNPRYQVTQFGKPVTLSCSQTLNHNVMYWYQQKSSQAPKLLFHYYDKDFNNEADTPDNFQSRRPNTSFCFLDIRSPGLGDTAMYLCATSGRGASNQPQHFGDGTRLSIL.

The V and J genes are TRBV7-9 and TRBJ1-4, with D possibly being TRBD1 (6 bases). Germline V gene lookup returns CDR1 SEHNR and CDR2 FQNEAQ (reference sequence). Deletions cut 8 bases from V and 5 bases from J, with 12 bases between. The CDR3 is 13 residues long. In nucleotides, the CDR3 is TGTGCCAGCGGCCGACAGGAAAATGAAAAACTGTTTTTT. Protein product: CASGRQENEKLFF.

The J gene is TRBJ2-5, the V gene TRBV19, with D perhaps being TRBD1 or TRBD2 (6 bases each). V dropped 6 bases and J dropped 5 bases, with 13 bases sitting between them. CDR1 LNHDA and CDR2 SQIVND come from the germline V gene (reference sequence). There are 13 residues in the CDR3. CDR3 DNA: TGTGCCAGTAGAGGGGGGCTAGGGGAGACCCAGTACTTC. The encoded protein is CASRGGLGETQYF.

The rearrangement joins TRBV5-1 to TRBJ1-2; 11 nucleotides agree with TRBD1. With 3 bases clipped from V and 8 bases from J, the junction kept 3 bases outside the gene matches. CDR1 is SGHRS and CDR2 is YFSETQ in the germline V gene. The CDR3 is 13 residues long. CDR3 residues: CASSSGQGDGYTF. The CDR3 DNA sequence: TGCGCCAGCAGCTCGGGACAGGGGGACGGCTACACCTTC.

J is TRBJ1-1 and V is TRBV5-4; maybe TRBD1 (5 bases). Per germline, CDR1 SGHNT and CDR2 YYREEE (reference sequence). Trimming pared 0 bases from V and 7 bases from J, leaving 10 bases between. The CDR3 is 13 residues long. CDR3 bases: TGTGCCAGCAGCTTGGCGGGGGGAGGTGAAGCTTTCTTT. It specifies CASSLAGGGEAFF.

The chain carries TRBV12-3 or TRBV12-4 and TRBJ1-1, with TRBD1 as a possible D gene (5 bases). CDR3 length: 13 amino acids. Between the trimmed V and J ends, which lost 7 bases and 5 bases, there was a span of 14 bases. In DNA form, the CDR3 reads TGTGCCAGCAACCTGGGAGGGGATACTGAAGCTTTCTTT. Translation gives CASNLGGDTEAFF.

The V gene is TRBV9, the J gene TRBJ2-7; 7 positions match TRBD1. This CDR3 has 13 amino acids. Trimming took 4 bases from V and 3 from J; bases not matched to a gene: 4. Germline V gene lookup returns CDR1 SGDLS and CDR2 YYNGEE. The CDR3 DNA is TGTGCCAGCAGCTTAAGACAGGGCTACGAGCAGTACTTC. Its protein is CASSLRQGYEQYF.

V usage is TRBV5-1 and J usage is TRBJ1-1, with TRBD1 identical over 10 bases. Germline V gene sequence: CDR1 SGHRS, CDR2 YFSETQ. There are 14 residues in the CDR3. The J segment lost 4 bases and the V segment lost 3 bases, leaving 3 bases of the junction unmatched. Here the CDR3 reads CASSSTGGGTEAFF. CDR3 nucleotides: TGCGCCAGCAGCTCGACAGGGGGCGGCACTGAAGCTTTCTTT. Together with reference TRBV5-1 and TRBJ1-1, the CDR3 gives the full variable domain: KAGVTQTPRYLIKTRGQQVTLSCSPISGHRSVSWYQQTPGQGLQFLFEYFSETQRNKGNFPGRFSGRQFSNSRSEMNVSTLELGDSALYLCASSSTGGGTEAFFGQGTRLTVV.

This chain joins TRBV7-9 and TRBJ1-4, with TRBD1 matching 7 bases. This CDR3 spans 15 amino acids. Germline CDR1 is SEHNR and CDR2 is FQNEAQ (reference sequence). The V segment lost 1 base and the J segment 3 bases; nucleotides outside the gene matches: 2. The CDR3 sequence is CASSLGTGPNEKLFF. Here the CDR3 DNA reads TGTGCCAGCAGCTTAGGGACAGGACCTAATGAAAAACTGTTTTTT.

The chain is built from TRBV27 and TRBJ1-1; no firm D call. CDR1 is MNHEY and CDR2 is SMNVEV in the germline V gene (reference sequence). Trimming left V 6 bases short and J 4 bases short, with 12 bases between. The CDR3 runs 13 residues. The CDR3 nucleotides read TGTGCCAGCAGGGAACGGCGCGGCACTGAAGCTTTCTTT. It codes for CASRERRGTEAFF.

This clone has a single count. This chain uses TRBV9 with TRBJ1-1; no reliable D call. Trimming pared 1 base from V and 3 bases from J, leaving 10 bases between. Germline-derived CDR1 and CDR2 are SGDLS and YYNGEE. The length of the CDR3 is 14 residues. CDR3 protein: CASSVRGLDTEAFF. The CDR3 DNA reads as TGTGCCAGCAGCGTAAGAGGGCTCGACACTGAAGCTTTCTTT.

This chain joins TRBV7-9 and TRBJ1-4; no definite D call. CDR3 length: 12 amino acids. The V end lost 5 bases, the J end lost 6 bases, and 7 bases lay between the germline ends. Germline V lookup: CDR1 SEHNR, CDR2 FQNEAQ (reference sequence). CDR3 residues: CASSPGHEKLFF. The CDR3 DNA is TGTGCCAGCAGCCCCGGGCATGAAAAACTGTTTTTT.